Below are 4 T cell receptor beta chains sequenced from a single sample in a study of CD8+CD57+ T cells in acquired aplastic anemia. CDR3 and TCR beta VDJ profiling relied on a genomic DNA template. Each CDR3 protein gets one entry after TCRdb re-called the reads with MiXCR. The profile shows some 190,000 distinct CDR3 sequences, roughly 56% of them singletons. The sequenced sample consisted of sorted CD4+, CD8+, or CD8+CD57+ T cells (not recorded which) from PBMCs. These receptors came from a human donor in good health, serving as a control.

V gene TRBV24-1 combines with J gene TRBJ2-3; possibly TRBD1 for D (6 bases). The CDR3 is made up of 13 amino acids. Trimming pared 5 bases from V and 4 bases from J, leaving 9 bases between. CDR1 is KGHDR, CDR2 SFDVKD, per germline. The CDR3 coding sequence is TGTGCCACCAGTGCGAAGGGGGCAGATACGCAGTATTTT. This codes for CATSAKGADTQYF.

This clonotype was picked up one time. CDR3 amino acids: CASSLNVGNHGYTF. In nucleotides, the CDR3 is TGTGCCAGCAGCTTGAACGTAGGGAACCATGGCTACACCTTC. This chain uses TRBV7-3 with TRBJ1-2; no reliable D call. Deletions cut 3 bases from V and 6 bases from J, with 14 bases between. The CDR3 consists of 14 residues. The germline CDR1 and CDR2 sequences are SGHTA and FQGTGA.

This clonotype was counted at least ten times. The genes are TRBV20-1 and TRBJ2-1; 8 nucleotides align to TRBD2. CDR3 length: 15 amino acids. V lost 3 bases, J lost 7 bases, and 11 bases stayed unmatched. Germline V gives CDR1 DFQATT, CDR2 SNEGSKA (reference sequence). CDR3 amino acids: CSASPMVAGRNEQFF. Written as DNA, the CDR3 is TGCAGTGCTAGTCCGATGGTAGCGGGGAGGAATGAGCAGTTCTTC.

The chain is built from TRBV9 and TRBJ2-7; TRBD1 matches 7 bases. Germline V gives CDR1 SGDLS, CDR2 YYNGEE. The V segment lost 0 bases and the J segment 12 bases; nucleotides outside the gene matches: 9. There are 13 residues in the CDR3. The CDR3, as DNA: TGTGCCAGCAGCGTAGGGGCAGGGGGATATATGTACTTC. Protein product: CASSVGAGGYMYF.